This TCR beta chain is from a study of blood T cells in healthy people across ages. General study points: Lack of knowledge of donor CMV status possibly confounded expanded clonotype changes. Estimated diversity, derived from one million T cells, was regarded as an underestimate.

The CDR3 has 16 amino acids. Between the trimmed V and J ends, which lost 0 bases and 1 base, there was a span of 13 bases. Germline V gene data show CDR1 as LNHNV and CDR2 as YYDKDF (reference sequence). Whenever a sample was processed, at least 6.5 million PBMCs were isolated. A sample-barcoded 5' primer and a J-beta primer mix were used in a second PCR of roughly 6 to 11 cycles. TCRdb re-analysed the 5' RACE reads in MiXCR, keeping a single row per CDR3 protein. In the table there are about 970,000 distinct CDR3 sequences, roughly 47% of which are singletons. Points on this clonotype: Antigen: not known.

The chain employs TRBV15 and TRBJ2-7; a weak D match, TRBD2 (6 bases). The sequenced sample was blood. The clonotype comes from a woman aged 55-70 years in good health. The CDR3 loop reads CATSRDSGVRSYEQYF. CDR3 nucleotide sequence: TGTGCCACCAGCAGAGATTCGGGGGTAAGGTCCTACGAGCAGTACTTC.